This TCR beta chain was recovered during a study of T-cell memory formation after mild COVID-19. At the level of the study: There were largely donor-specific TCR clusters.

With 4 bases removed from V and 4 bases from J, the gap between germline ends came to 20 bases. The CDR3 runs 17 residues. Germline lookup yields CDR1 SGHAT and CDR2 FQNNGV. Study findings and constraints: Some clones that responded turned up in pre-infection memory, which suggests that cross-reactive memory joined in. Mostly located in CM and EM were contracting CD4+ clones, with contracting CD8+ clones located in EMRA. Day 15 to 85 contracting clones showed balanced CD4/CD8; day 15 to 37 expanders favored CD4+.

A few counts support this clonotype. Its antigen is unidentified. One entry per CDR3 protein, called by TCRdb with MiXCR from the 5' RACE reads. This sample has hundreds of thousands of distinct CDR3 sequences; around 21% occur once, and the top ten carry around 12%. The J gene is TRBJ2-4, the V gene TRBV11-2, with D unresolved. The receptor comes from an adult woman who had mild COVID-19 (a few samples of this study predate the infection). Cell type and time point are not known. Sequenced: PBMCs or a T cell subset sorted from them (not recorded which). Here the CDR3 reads CASSSASRNGLKNIQYF. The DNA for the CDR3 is TGTGCCAGCAGCTCCGCCTCCCGAAATGGTTTGAAAAACATTCAGTACTTC.